Listed here are 17 T cell receptor beta chains from one sample, sequenced in a study of T cells in Graves' hyperthyroidism and ophthalmopathy. TCR beta CDR3 regions were amplified from RNA transcripts. The TCR CDR3 was amplified in a first-round RT-PCR using the HTBI primer set. TCRdb fed the multiplex PCR reads into MiXCR, producing one record per CDR3 protein. The sample consists of about 590,000 distinct CDR3 sequences, approximately 14% of them appearing once. The source material was blood. The source is a woman between 25 and 40 years old with Graves' hyperthyroidism.

The chain has TRBV4-1 and TRBJ2-7; tentatively, D is TRBD1 (6 bases). Germline V lookup: CDR1 MGHRA, CDR2 YSYEKL. The CDR3 runs 15 residues. V gave up 4 bases and J gave up 2 bases, with 15 bases separating them. The CDR3 sequence: CASSRAGERAYEQYF. The CDR3 nucleotides read TGCGCCAGCAGCCGAGCAGGGGAAAGGGCCTACGAGCAGTACTTC.

This clonotype was detected a few times. The V and J genes are TRBV7-3 and TRBJ2-1, with 9 bases identical to TRBD2. V trimming: 5 bases; J trimming: 8 bases; junction bases outside the gene matches: 10. CDR1 is SGHTA, CDR2 FQGTGA, per germline. The CDR3 contains 15 residues. CDR3 DNA: TGTGCCAGCAGCCCGGGGGCTAGCGGGACCGATGAGCAGTTCTTC. Protein sequence: CASSPGASGTDEQFF.

This clonotype has only a few counts. V gene TRBV4-3 combines with J gene TRBJ2-1; 9 nucleotides match TRBD1. The CDR3 runs 17 residues. Germline CDR1 reads LGHNA; CDR2 reads YSLEER. J was trimmed by 1 base and V by 3 bases; bases with no gene match: 7. CDR3 region: CASSHHMTGGSYNEQFF. CDR3 in DNA: TGCGCCAGCAGCCATCACATGACAGGGGGATCCTACAATGAGCAGTTCTTC.

This clonotype was seen only a few times. V and J are TRBV28 and TRBJ1-2; TRBD1 matches 10 bases. The V gene's germline CDR1 is MDHEN and CDR2 SYDVKM. The CDR3 has 13 amino acids. V dropped 4 bases and J dropped 8; count of bases not matched to a gene: 4. CDR3 bases: TGTGCCAGCAGTTCGGGACAGGGGAAGGGCTACACCTTC. Translating it yields CASSSGQGKGYTF.

The CDR3 nucleotides read TGCAGTGCCCCCCGCGGAAAAAATGAGCAGTTCTTC. Translation: CSAPRGKNEQFF. V is TRBV20-1 and J is TRBJ2-1, with D unclear. V dropped 6 bases and J dropped 7 bases, with 13 bases sitting between them. CDR1 DFQATT and CDR2 SNEGSKA come from the germline V gene (reference sequence). CDR3 length: 12 residues.

This clonotype was recorded at least ten times. The chain joins TRBV5-6 to TRBJ2-1, with D possibly being TRBD2 (5 bases). Germline V gene sequence: CDR1 SGHDT, CDR2 YYEEEE. This CDR3 is built from 13 residues. V lost 8 bases to trimming and J lost 3 bases, with 12 bases between them. The CDR3 bases are TGTGCCAGTACCGAGGGAGACTACAATGAGCAGTTCTTC. Translated: CASTEGDYNEQFF.

The table lists this clonotype with many counts. The chain carries TRBV28 and TRBJ2-1, with D perhaps given as TRBD1 or TRBD2 (6 bases each). Germline lookup yields CDR1 MDHEN and CDR2 SYDVKM. The length of the CDR3 is 16 residues. Trimming stripped 9 bases from V and 0 bases from J, with 18 bases between. The CDR3 sequence: CASTLSKGGSYNEQFF. In DNA, the CDR3 is TGTGCCAGTACTCTTTCTAAGGGGGGCTCCTACAATGAGCAGTTCTTC.

This clonotype was counted at least ten times. This rearrangement joins TRBV7-2 to TRBJ2-5, with 14 bases lining up with TRBD2. This CDR3 comprises 18 residues. Germline V gene sequence: CDR1 SGHTA, CDR2 FQGNSA. V lost 5 bases and J lost 4; bases outside the gene matches: 12. The CDR3 coding sequence is TGTGCCAGCAGCCCCCAGGGCACGACTAGCGGGAGGGGAGAGACCCAGTACTTC. Protein sequence: CASSPQGTTSGRGETQYF.

The rearrangement uses TRBV20-1 and TRBJ2-2, with unresolved D. V was cut by 5 bases and J by 6 bases, with 13 bases left in between. CDR1 DFQATT and CDR2 SNEGSKA come from the germline V gene (reference sequence). There are 13 residues in the CDR3. As DNA, the CDR3 is TGCAGTGCTCCCGGGCCACTCGCCGGGGAGCTGTTTTTT. It is translated as CSAPGPLAGELFF.

This clonotype was observed a few times. The rearrangement links TRBV6-1 to TRBJ2-1, with TRBD2 matching over 8 bases. The J segment lost 12 bases and the V segment lost 10 bases, leaving 11 bases of the junction unmatched. The length of the CDR3 is 12 residues. Germline V gives CDR1 MNHNS, CDR2 SASEGT. In DNA form, the CDR3 reads TGTGCCACCACATCCGGGACTAGTATGCAGTTCTTC. Its translation is CATTSGTSMQFF.

This clonotype was detected ten times or more. The gene calls are TRBV20-1 and TRBJ2-4, with 7 bases fitting TRBD1. The CDR3 covers 13 residues. J lost 12 bases, V lost 3 bases, and 11 bases had no gene match. Germline CDR1 DFQATT, CDR2 SNEGSKA (reference sequence). CDR3 sequence: CSASPQTTGNQYF. The CDR3 coding sequence is TGCAGTGCTAGCCCTCAAACGACAGGGAATCAGTACTTC.

This chain connects TRBV9 to TRBJ2-1; possible D gene TRBD2, 6 bases. The germline V gene encodes CDR1 SGDLS and CDR2 YYNGEE. Trimming shortened V by 3 bases and J by 2 bases, and 12 bases separated the two germline ends. The CDR3 runs to 15 residues. CDR3 DNA: TGTGCCAGCAGCGGGACTAACGGACCCTACAATGAGCAGTTCTTC. Translation gives CASSGTNGPYNEQFF.

This clonotype was counted many times. The CDR3 sequence: CASRLQGADTQYF. As DNA, the CDR3 is TGTGCCAGCAGACTCCAGGGGGCGGATACGCAGTATTTT. V is TRBV7-2 and J is TRBJ2-3; 8 bases map to TRBD1. CDR3 length: 13 amino acids. With 6 bases clipped from V and 6 bases from J, the junction kept 5 bases outside the gene matches. CDR1 and CDR2 (germline): SGHTA, FQGNSA.

This clonotype was observed a single time. The conserved closing phenylalanine or tryptophan is absent in this CDR3, likely reflecting a read error. The V call is TRBV18, the J call TRBJ2-3; 14 bases fit TRBD2. The CDR3 has 17 residues. The junction had 0 bases not matched to a gene; V was cut back by 0 bases and J by 1 base. CDR1 and CDR2 from the germline V gene are KGHSH and LQKENI. The CDR3 DNA reads TGTGCCAGCTCACCACCGGGACTAGCGGGAGGCACAGATACGCAGTATCTT. It yields the protein CASSPPGLAGGTDTQYL.

The chain carries TRBV15 and TRBJ2-1; possibly TRBD2 for D (6 bases). The CDR3 totals 15 residues. V was pared by 5 bases and J by 4 bases, with 15 bases between. Germline CDR1 is LNHNV and CDR2 is YYDKDF (reference sequence). Here the CDR3 reads CATSPRSGPYNEQFF. The CDR3 DNA is TGTGCCACCAGCCCTCGAAGCGGGCCTTACAATGAGCAGTTCTTC.

This clonotype was recorded many times. V usage is TRBV20-1 and J usage is TRBJ1-1; D remains ambiguous. There are 14 residues in the CDR3. The V and J ends lost 3 bases and 3 bases respectively, with 14 bases between them. The V gene's germline CDR1 is DFQATT and CDR2 SNEGSKA (reference sequence). This CDR3 reads CSARGSARDTEAFF. CDR3 DNA: TGCAGTGCTAGGGGTTCCGCTCGGGACACTGAAGCTTTCTTT.

The V call is TRBV10-2, the J call TRBJ2-7; D gene unclear. This CDR3 contains 14 residues. In germline, CDR1 is WSHSY, CDR2 SAAADI. Trimming cost V 3 bases and J 3 bases, with 12 bases left between them. CDR3 nucleotide sequence: TGCGCCAGCAGTGAACGCCTCCCCTACTACGAGCAGTACTTC. This translates into CASSERLPYYEQYF.